These 19 T cell receptor beta chains were sequenced from one sample in a study of CD8+ T cells in alopecia areata. Sequencing relied on a cDNA template that was reverse transcribed from extracted RNA. Assay used: immunoSEQ multiplex PCR; TCRdb lists only in-frame clones, some missing. In the table there are around 150,000 clones, roughly four fifths of which are singletons. As to treatment: oral pan-JAK inhibitor, 5-10 mg twice daily. The specimen was CD8+ T cells sorted from blood, collected at week 4, from a patient treated with tofacitinib. The source is a human donor with alopecia areata.

Concerning this clone itself: The same CDR3 can be traced to other DNA sequences in this sample. The chain has TRBV30 and TRBJ2-3; D possibly corresponds to TRBD2 (5 bases). Germline V lookup: CDR1 GTSNPN, CDR2 SVGIG (reference sequence). The CDR3 spans 14 residues. Trimming took off 3 bases at V and 0 bases at J, with 10 bases between the two ends. CDR3 loop: CAWRPAESTDTQYF. The CDR3 coding sequence is TGTGCCTGGAGGCCAGCGGAAAGCACAGATACGCAGTATTTT.

This chain uses TRBV7-2 with TRBJ2-5; no definite D call. The germline V gene has CDR1 SGHTA and CDR2 FQGNSA. V lost 5 bases and J lost 7, with 8 bases in between. There are 11 residues in the CDR3. CDR3 nucleotides: TGTGCCAGCAGCCCTACCGGGACCCAGTACTTC. It yields the protein CASSPTGTQYF.

The gene calls are TRBV5-1 and TRBJ2-5, with TRBD2 identical over 13 bases. With the DNA end fitting TRBJ2-7 better, the J assignment may be wrong. CDR1 SGHRS and CDR2 YFSETQ come from the germline V gene. The CDR3 sequence is 15 residues long. The CDR3 loop reads CASSPTSGGTYEQYF. In DNA form, the CDR3 reads TGCGCCAGCAGCCCGACTAGCGGGGGGACCTACGAGCAGTACTTC.

The rearrangement links TRBV10-2 to TRBJ2-1; TRBD2 might be the D (6 bases). Germline CDR1 WSHSY, CDR2 SAAADI. This CDR3 is built from 13 residues. The V and J ends lost 7 bases and 8 bases respectively, with 15 bases between them. DNA of the CDR3: TGCGCCAGCACCCTGGGGGGAGACCATGAGCAGTTCTTC. It translates to CASTLGGDHEQFF.

This clone was seen a few times. The rearrangement uses TRBV7-3 and TRBJ1-1; 7 bases agree with TRBD1. There are 15 residues in the CDR3. V was clipped by 2 bases and J by 0 bases; unmatched bases: 3. CDR1 and CDR2 (germline): SGHTA, FQGTGA. CDR3 DNA: TGTGCCAGCAGCTTATCGACAGGGATGAACACTGAAGCTTTCTTT. Protein product: CASSLSTGMNTEAFF.

The CDR3 DNA sequence: TGTGCCAGCAGTTTAGCGGACGGCTATGGCTACACCTTC. Its translation is CASSLADGYGYTF. V and J are TRBV27 and TRBJ1-2; D gene ambiguous. Germline CDR1 and CDR2: MNHEY and SMNVEV (reference sequence). This CDR3 is built from 13 residues. V was cut by 2 bases and J by 4 bases, with 8 bases left in between.

This clone has just a few counts. The chain has TRBV7-9 and TRBJ2-7; 9 bases match TRBD1. V shed 5 bases, J shed 0 bases, and the junction held 5 bases outside the gene matches. The CDR3 consists of 15 residues. Germline values: CDR1 SEHNR, CDR2 FQNEAQ (reference sequence). The CDR3 DNA is TGTGCCAGCAGCCAAGGACAGGGGAGCTCCTACGAGCAGTACTTC. Encoded protein: CASSQGQGSSYEQYF.

This clone was seen once. The rearrangement uses TRBV29-1 and TRBJ2-7, with D perhaps TRBD1 or TRBD2 (5 bases each). The CDR3 sequence is 14 residues long. V lost 6 bases, J lost 2 bases, and 17 bases lay in between. Germline CDR1 and CDR2: SQVTM and ANQGSEA. The chain's CDR3 is CSVVTAVVTYEQYF. In DNA form, the CDR3 reads TGCAGCGTGGTGACAGCGGTCGTCACCTACGAGCAGTACTTC.

The chain's CDR3 is CASSIAGWVYF. CDR3 coding DNA: TGTGCCAGTAGTATAGCGGGCTGGGTGTACTTC. The J gene is TRBJ2-7, the V gene TRBV19; the D is unclear. V was pared by 1 base and J by 12 bases, with 10 bases between. Looked up from germline, CDR1 is LNHDA and CDR2 is SQIVND (reference sequence). The CDR3 has 11 amino acids.

This clone occurred a few times. This chain connects TRBV29-1 to TRBJ1-1; unclear D gene. There are 9 residues in the CDR3. Per the germline V gene, CDR1 is SQVTM and CDR2 is ANQGSEA. V lost 6 bases and J 2 bases, leaving 1 base between the germline ends. The CDR3 spells CSVNTEAFF. In DNA form, the CDR3 reads TGCAGCGTCAACACTGAAGCTTTCTTT. Filled out from reference TRBV29-1 and TRBJ1-1, the complete variable domain reads SAVISQKPSRDICQRGTSLTIQCQVDSQVTMMFWYRQQPGQSLTLIATANQGSEATYESGFVIDKFPISRPNLTFSTLTVSNMSPEDSSIYLCSVNTEAFFGQGTRLTVV.

This chain uses TRBV6-6 with TRBJ1-5, with D maybe TRBD1 (6 bases). Trimming cost V 0 bases and J 2 bases, with 8 bases left between them. The CDR3 loop spans 15 amino acids. Germline V gene sequence: CDR1 MNHNY, CDR2 SVGAGI (reference sequence). The CDR3 protein is CASSYSRQGNQPQHF. The CDR3 nucleotides read TGTGCCAGCAGTTACTCGAGACAGGGCAATCAGCCCCAGCATTTT.

V and J are TRBV6-4 and TRBJ2-1; D remains ambiguous. The V gene lost 8 bases and the J gene lost 8 bases, with 19 bases spanning the gap. There are 14 residues in the CDR3. Germline CDR1 is MRHNA and CDR2 is SNTAGT. CDR3 DNA sequence: TGTGCCAGCCGGAGTCTTGCTGTACACGATGAGCAGTTCTTC. It translates to CASRSLAVHDEQFF.

V usage is TRBV27 and J usage is TRBJ2-6; no clear D. CDR1 and CDR2 from the germline V gene are MNHEY and SMNVEV (reference sequence). Trimming took 4 bases from V and 0 from J, leaving 7 bases between them. This CDR3 has 15 residues. The CDR3 loop is CASSSLNSGANVLTF. The CDR3 nucleotides read TGTGCCAGCAGTTCTCTTAACTCTGGGGCCAACGTCCTGACTTTC.

This clone is a singleton in its sample. This chain connects TRBV5-1 to TRBJ1-5; 9 bases are shared with TRBD1. V trimming: 4 bases; J trimming: 1 base; junction bases outside the gene matches: 3. Germline CDR1 and CDR2: SGHRS and YFSETQ. CDR3 size: 15 residues. The CDR3 reads CASSPGTGSNQPQHF. CDR3 nucleotides: TGCGCCAGCAGCCCCGGGACAGGGAGCAATCAGCCCCAGCATTTT.

The chain combines TRBV11-3 with TRBJ2-7, with TRBD2 matching 9 bases. The V gene's germline CDR1 is SGHNT and CDR2 YENEEA. J was trimmed by 2 bases and V by 3 bases; bases with no gene match: 2. This CDR3 spans 14 amino acids. The CDR3 loop is CASSFSSGAYEQYF. The DNA of the CDR3 is TGTGCCAGCAGCTTTTCTAGCGGGGCCTACGAGCAGTACTTC. The entire variable domain, with the rest obtained from reference TRBV11-3 and TRBJ2-7, is as follows: EAGVVQSPRYKIIEKKQPVAFWCNPISGHNTLYWYLQNLGQGPELLIRYENEEAVDDSQLPKDRFSAERLKGVDSTLKIQPAELGDSAVYLCASSFSSGAYEQYFGPGTRLTVT.

This clone was seen a few times. The rearrangement uses TRBV6-6 and TRBJ2-7; 7 bases match TRBD1. Germline trimming cut 5 bases from V and 2 bases from J; bases unmatched to any gene: 6. There are 14 residues in the CDR3. CDR1 MNHNY and CDR2 SVGAGI come from the germline V gene (reference sequence). Here the CDR3 DNA reads TGTGCCAGCAGTACCTGGGACAGTCCCTACGAGCAGTACTTC. It codes for CASSTWDSPYEQYF.

J is TRBJ2-2 and V is TRBV5-4; D tentatively reads TRBD1 or TRBD2 (5 bases each). Germline V gene sequence: CDR1 SGHNT, CDR2 YYREEE (reference sequence). CDR3 size: 14 residues. The ends were cut back, 4 bases at V and 12 bases at J, with 19 bases in the middle. Written as DNA, the CDR3 is TGTGCCAGCAGCGACCGCGGGTCGCAGGGAAAGCTGTTTTTT. It is translated as CASSDRGSQGKLFF.

The V call is TRBV2, the J call TRBJ2-5; 9 bases align to TRBD1. From germline, CDR1 is SNHLY and CDR2 FYNNEI. The CDR3 has 16 amino acids. The ends lost 9 bases at V and 2 bases at J; junction bases unmatched: 13. In DNA, the CDR3 is TGTGCCAGTGGAGGTCCCGGGACAGGGCGGCAAGAGACCCAGTACTTC. Translating it yields CASGGPGTGRQETQYF. Full variable domain (outside the CDR3, taken from reference TRBV2 and TRBJ2-5): EPEVTQTPSHQVTQMGQEVILRCVPISNHLYFYWYRQILGQKVEFLVSFYNNEISEKSEIFDDQFSVERPDGSNFTLKIRSTKLEDSAMYFCASGGPGTGRQETQYFGPGTRLLVL.

This chain links TRBV11-2 with TRBJ2-7; D gene unclear. The V and J ends lost 3 bases and 5 bases respectively, with 2 bases between them. The CDR3 has 10 residues. Germline CDR1 SGHAT, CDR2 FQNNGV. CDR3 DNA: TGTGCCAGCAGCTTTGACGAGCAGTACTTC. Residues: CASSFDEQYF. Full variable domain (outside the CDR3, taken from reference TRBV11-2 and TRBJ2-7): EAGVAQSPRYKIIEKRQSVAFWCNPISGHATLYWYQQILGQGPKLLIQFQNNGVVDDSQLPKDRFSAERLKGVDSTLKIQPAKLEDSAVYLCASSFDEQYFGPGTRLTVT.